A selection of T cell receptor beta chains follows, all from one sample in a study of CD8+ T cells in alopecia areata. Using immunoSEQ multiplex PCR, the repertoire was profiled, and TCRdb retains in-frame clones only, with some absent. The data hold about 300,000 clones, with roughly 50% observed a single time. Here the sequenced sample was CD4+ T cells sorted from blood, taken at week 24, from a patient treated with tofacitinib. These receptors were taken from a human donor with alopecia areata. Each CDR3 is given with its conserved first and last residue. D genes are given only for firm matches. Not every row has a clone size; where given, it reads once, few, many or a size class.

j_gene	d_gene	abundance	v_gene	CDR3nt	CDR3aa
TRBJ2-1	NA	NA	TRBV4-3	TGCGCCAGCAGCCAGGCGGAGGGCACCCCATACAATGAGCAGTTCTTC	CASSQAEGTPYNEQFF
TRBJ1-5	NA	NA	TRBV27	TGTGCCAGCAGACGGGGGGAAGATCAGCCCCAGCATTTT	CASRRGEDQPQHF
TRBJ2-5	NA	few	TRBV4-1	TGCGCCAGCAGCCAAGAATCCGTGGGAAAGTGGGAGACCCAGTACTTC	CASSQESVGKWETQYF
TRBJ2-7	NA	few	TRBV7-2	TGTGCCAGCAGCTTAGAACAGGAGCAGTACTTC	CASSLEQEQYF
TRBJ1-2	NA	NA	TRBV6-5	TGTGCCAGCAGTCCAAACAGCGCGCGAGGCTACACCTTC	CASSPNSARGYTF
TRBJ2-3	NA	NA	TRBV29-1	TGCAGCGTTCTATGGGGGGCCCGCACAGATACGCAGTATTTT	CSVLWGARTDTQYF
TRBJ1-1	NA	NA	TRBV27	TGTGCCAGCAGACAACGACAGAGGTACGACACTGAAGCTTTCTTT	CASRQRQRYDTEAFF
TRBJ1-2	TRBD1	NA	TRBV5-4	TGTGCCAGCAGTATGGACAGGGGGCGGTGGGATGGCTACACCTTC	CASSMDRGRWDGYTF
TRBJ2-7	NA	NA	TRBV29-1	TGCAGCGTTGGGGCAGTGTTATCCTACGAGCAGTACTTC	CSVGAVLSYEQYF
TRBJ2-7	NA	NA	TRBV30	TGTGCCTGGAGGGGGGTGACGGACGAGCAGTACTTC	CAWRGVTDEQYF
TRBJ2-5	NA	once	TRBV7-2	TGTGCCAGCAGCCTAACTAAAGAGACCCAGTACTTC	CASSLTKETQYF